These T cell receptor beta chains were read from a single sample in a study of cytomegalovirus exposure and HLA in healthy donors. Assay used: immunoSEQ multiplex PCR; TCRdb lists only in-frame clones, some missing. The repertoire includes about 200,000 clones, 75% to 90% of them detected once, and about 1.2% sits in the top ten. Sequencing was carried out using PBMCs. These receptors were obtained from a man aged 25-45 years in good health and CMV-seronegative. Each CDR3 is given with its conserved first and last residue. D genes are given only for firm matches. Part of the rows lack a size; the others show once, few, many or a class for expanded clones.

V	D	J	size	CDR3	DNA
TRBV15	TRBD2	TRBJ2-1	-	CATSRGGPPGGNEQFF	TGTGCCACCAGCAGAGGTGGGCCTCCGGGAGGCAATGAGCAGTTCTTC
TRBV11-2	-	TRBJ2-7	-	CASSSPNRREQYF	TGTGCCAGCAGCTCCCCAAACAGACGTGAGCAGTACTTC
TRBV19	TRBD1	TRBJ2-7	-	CASSRDRGPNTRGEQYF	TGTGCCAGTAGTAGGGACAGGGGGCCGAATACGAGGGGCGAGCAGTACTTC
TRBV15	-	TRBJ2-4	-	CATSRALSDSSYLAKNIQYF	TGTGCCACCAGCAGGGCGCTTTCAGATTCTAGCTACCTAGCCAAAAACATTCAGTACTTC
TRBV5-1	TRBD1	TRBJ1-2	-	CASSWDSIYGYTF	TGCGCCAGCAGCTGGGACAGCATCTATGGCTACACCTTC
TRBV19	-	TRBJ1-1	-	CATGHQLNTEAFF	TGTGCCACCGGACACCAGTTGAACACTGAAGCTTTCTTT
TRBV5-1	-	TRBJ2-7	-	CASSLEGEESEQYF	TGCGCCAGCAGCTTGGAAGGGGAAGAGAGCGAGCAGTACTTC
TRBV5-1	TRBD1	TRBJ1-2	-	CASSSGTGNWYGYTF	TGCGCCAGCAGCTCCGGGACAGGGAACTGGTATGGCTACACCTTC
TRBV27	-	TRBJ2-1	-	CASSLFGPKPAGNEQFF	TGTGCCAGCAGTTTATTCGGGCCTAAACCAGCGGGCAATGAGCAGTTCTTC
TRBV4-3	TRBD1	TRBJ1-2	-	CASSSTGTGDYGYTF	TGCGCCAGCAGCTCAACCGGGACAGGGGACTATGGCTACACCTTC
TRBV28	TRBD2	TRBJ2-1	once	CASRGGTSGINEQFF	TGTGCCAGCAGGGGGGGGACTAGCGGCATCAATGAGCAGTTCTTC
TRBV4-2	TRBD1	TRBJ2-1	-	CASSPGGEGAKNEQFF	TGTGCCAGCAGCCCAGGTGGTGAGGGGGCCAAGAATGAGCAGTTCTTC
TRBV30	-	TRBJ2-3	few	CAWSVLTTDTQYF	TGTGCCTGGAGTGTACTTACCACAGATACGCAGTATTTT
TRBV5-5	-	TRBJ1-2	-	CASSGALTYGYTF	TGTGCCAGCAGCGGGGCCTTGACATATGGCTACACCTTC
TRBV10-1	-	TRBJ2-7	once	CASSESGRSYEQYF	TGCGCCAGCAGTGAGTCGGGGAGATCCTACGAGCAGTACTTC
TRBV6-1	-	TRBJ1-5	-	CASRAPQGGQPQHF	TGTGCCAGCAGGGCACCACAGGGTGGTCAGCCCCAGCATTTT
TRBV5-5	-	TRBJ1-1	few	CASSWRGSGNTEAFF	TGTGCCAGCAGCTGGCGGGGGTCCGGGAACACTGAAGCTTTCTTT
TRBV29-1	TRBD1	TRBJ2-1	-	CSVGGQGAYNEQFF	TGTAGCGTTGGTGGCCAGGGGGCCTACAATGAGCAGTTCTTC
TRBV19	TRBD2	TRBJ2-5	-	CASSPITRGRAGETQYF	TGTGCCAGTAGTCCAATAACCCGCGGGAGGGCCGGAGAGACCCAGTACTTC
TRBV27	-	TRBJ2-7	-	CASSHGNEQYF	TGTGCCAGCAGTCATGGCAACGAGCAGTACTTC
TRBV27	TRBD1	TRBJ2-5	-	CASSFGTGGETQYF	TGTGCCAGCAGTTTCGGGACAGGGGGAGAGACCCAGTACTTC
TRBV7-6	-	TRBJ2-3	-	CASSLGPGGADTQYF	TGTGCCAGCAGCTTAGGTCCCGGAGGGGCAGATACGCAGTATTTT
TRBV19	-	TRBJ2-3	-	CASRTAGTDTQYF	TGTGCCAGTAGAACGGCAGGAACAGATACGCAGTATTTT
TRBV5-1	-	TRBJ2-7	-	CASSLGQSSYEQYF	TGCGCCAGCAGCTTGGGACAAAGCTCCTACGAGCAGTACTTC
TRBV23-1	TRBD1	TRBJ1-5	few	CASSYTQGSNQPQHF	TGCGCCAGCAGTTACACACAGGGGAGCAATCAGCCCCAGCATTTT
TRBV27	TRBD1	TRBJ1-1	-	CASSPGDLPGGAFF	TGTGCCAGCAGTCCCGGGGACCTTCCAGGGGGCGCTTTCTTT
TRBV9	TRBD2	TRBJ2-1	-	CASSAGLAGGREQFF	TGTGCCAGCAGCGCCGGCCTAGCGGGAGGCCGGGAGCAGTTCTTC
TRBV5-5	TRBD1	TRBJ2-5	-	CASSTPDRDSSETQYF	TGTGCCAGCAGCACCCCCGACAGGGATTCTTCTGAGACCCAGTACTTC
TRBV2	-	TRBJ2-7	-	CASSLEQGVRYF	TGTGCCAGCAGTCTGGAACAGGGCGTGCGGTACTTC
TRBV5-1	-	TRBJ1-2	-	CASSLDRYYGYTF	TGCGCCAGCAGCTTGGACAGGTACTATGGCTACACCTTC
TRBV7-2	-	TRBJ2-1	-	CASSSRVRGTQFF	TGTGCCAGCAGCTCCCGTGTGCGGGGGACACAGTTCTTC
TRBV11-2	TRBD1	TRBJ1-5	-	CASSPDRVQPQHF	TGTGCCAGCAGCCCCGACAGGGTTCAGCCCCAGCATTTT
TRBV6-6	TRBD1	TRBJ2-7	-	CASSYSLTGGKDF	TGTGCCAGCAGTTACTCGTTAACAGGGGGCAAGGACTTC
TRBV28	TRBD1	TRBJ1-2	-	CASSPTGGVDGYTF	TGTGCCAGCAGTCCTACAGGGGGAGTGGATGGCTACACCTTC
TRBV18	TRBD1	TRBJ1-2	-	CASSPPRQGGYTF	TGTGCCAGCTCACCACCGCGACAGGGCGGCTACACCTTC
TRBV19	-	TRBJ2-3	-	CASRGSRLAGKDTQYF	TGTGCCAGTAGAGGTAGTAGACTGGCAGGGAAAGATACGCAGTATTTT
TRBV28	-	TRBJ1-2	-	CASTFGRLDSYGYTF	TGTGCCAGCACCTTCGGACGTCTGGACTCCTATGGCTACACCTTC
TRBV25-1	TRBD1	TRBJ1-4	-	CASSTGKQGAINEKLFF	TGTGCCAGCAGTACCGGAAAACAGGGGGCGATTAATGAAAAACTGTTTTTT
TRBV7-2	TRBD2	TRBJ2-7	-	CASSLRREPYEQYF	TGTGCCAGCAGCTTGAGGCGGGAGCCCTACGAGCAGTACTTC
TRBV2	-	TRBJ2-3	-	CASRAELLKWYF	TGTGCCAGCAGGGCGGAGCTGCTAAAGTGGTATTTT
TRBV11-2	-	TRBJ2-3	-	CASSLRSLGDTQYF	TGTGCCAGCAGCCTCCGATCACTAGGAGATACGCAGTATTTT
TRBV19	TRBD2	TRBJ2-1	-	CASTDGGAEFDEQFF	TGTGCCAGTACTGACGGGGGGGCAGAGTTTGATGAGCAGTTCTTC
TRBV6-4	TRBD2	TRBJ2-1	once	CASSVVAGDANNEQFF	TGTGCCAGCAGTGTAGTAGCGGGGGATGCTAACAATGAGCAGTTCTTC
TRBV28	-	TRBJ1-2	few	CASSLRYGYTF	TGTGCCAGCAGTTTACGCTATGGCTACACCTTC
TRBV5-6	-	TRBJ1-4	-	CASSSLRGGAGIRDEKLFF	TGTGCCAGCAGCTCTCTGAGGGGGGGCGCAGGTATTAGGGATGAAAAACTGTTTTTT
TRBV19	-	TRBJ1-1	-	CASRPTFRDTEAFF	TGTGCCAGTAGGCCTACATTCAGGGACACTGAAGCTTTCTTT
TRBV27	TRBD2	TRBJ2-1	-	CASRGSGSSYNEQFF	TGTGCCAGCAGGGGTAGCGGGAGCTCCTACAATGAGCAGTTCTTC
TRBV5-1	-	TRBJ1-4	-	CASSYTMANEKLFF	TGCGCCAGCAGCTATACCATGGCAAATGAAAAACTGTTTTTT
TRBV7-9	TRBD2	TRBJ2-1	-	CASSLLAGVYNEQFF	TGTGCCAGCAGTCTACTAGCGGGAGTCTACAATGAGCAGTTCTTC
TRBV19	-	TRBJ1-2	once	CASSTQAGNGYTF	TGTGCCAGTAGTACCCAGGCGGGAAATGGCTACACCTTC
TRBV6-4	TRBD1	TRBJ2-3	few	CASSPHRVRGQADTQYF	TGTGCCAGCAGCCCCCATCGGGTCAGGGGGCAGGCAGATACGCAGTATTTT
TRBV6-6	TRBD1	TRBJ2-5	once	CASGRQGARETQYF	TGTGCCAGCGGCCGGCAGGGGGCGCGGGAGACCCAGTACTTC
TRBV29-1	-	TRBJ2-5	-	CSVPWGRGNYQETQYF	TGCAGCGTTCCTTGGGGCCGGGGGAACTACCAAGAGACCCAGTACTTC
TRBV9	-	TRBJ1-3	-	CASSGHDVGLSGNTIYF	TGTGCCAGCAGCGGGCATGATGTGGGACTCTCTGGAAACACCATATATTTT